The T cell receptor (beta chain) described here comes from a study of blood T cell repertoires in COVID-19. About the research overall: COVID-19 samples from acute and convalescent phases originated in the United States, Italy and Spain. In each case, the material was cDNA or gDNA derived from T cells, B-cell-depleted T cells, or PBMCs.

The CDR3 consists of 16 residues. V lost 4 bases and J lost 1; bases outside the gene matches: 6. Per the germline V gene, CDR1 is LGHDT and CDR2 is YNNKEL (reference sequence). Authors' methods: Amplifying reference gene primers gave estimates of nucleated cell counts. Clones were read by immunoSEQ multiplex PCR, and TCRdb kept only the in-frame ones, dropping some. The V and J calls and the clone size are those of that table, but D and trimming were determined from the DNA. The table shows some 69,000 clones, with roughly 80% occurring only once. The sequence was collected from a woman in her fifties or sixties with acute or convalescent COVID-19. The chain couples TRBV3-1 (or the pseudogene TRBV3-2) to TRBJ2-2; 7 nucleotides agree with TRBD2. Sequencing used peripheral blood. The CDR3 nucleotides read TGTGCCAGCAGCCCGCAGACTAGCTTGAACACCGGGGAGCTGTTTTTT. Translating gives CASSPQTSLNTGELFF.